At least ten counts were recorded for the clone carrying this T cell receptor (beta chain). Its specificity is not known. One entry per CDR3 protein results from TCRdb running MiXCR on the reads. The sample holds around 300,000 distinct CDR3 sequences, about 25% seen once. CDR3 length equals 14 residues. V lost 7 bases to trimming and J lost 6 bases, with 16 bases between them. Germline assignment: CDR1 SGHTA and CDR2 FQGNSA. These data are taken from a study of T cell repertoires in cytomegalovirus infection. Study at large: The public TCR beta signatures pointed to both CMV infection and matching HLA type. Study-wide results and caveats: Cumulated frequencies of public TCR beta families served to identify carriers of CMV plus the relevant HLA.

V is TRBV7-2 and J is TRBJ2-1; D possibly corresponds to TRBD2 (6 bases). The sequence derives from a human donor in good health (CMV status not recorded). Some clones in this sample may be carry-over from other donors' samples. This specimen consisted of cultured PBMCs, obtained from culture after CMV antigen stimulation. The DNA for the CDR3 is TGTGCCAGCACCCTGGGGGGTTCCCCCAATGAGCAGTTCTTC. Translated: CASTLGGSPNEQFF.